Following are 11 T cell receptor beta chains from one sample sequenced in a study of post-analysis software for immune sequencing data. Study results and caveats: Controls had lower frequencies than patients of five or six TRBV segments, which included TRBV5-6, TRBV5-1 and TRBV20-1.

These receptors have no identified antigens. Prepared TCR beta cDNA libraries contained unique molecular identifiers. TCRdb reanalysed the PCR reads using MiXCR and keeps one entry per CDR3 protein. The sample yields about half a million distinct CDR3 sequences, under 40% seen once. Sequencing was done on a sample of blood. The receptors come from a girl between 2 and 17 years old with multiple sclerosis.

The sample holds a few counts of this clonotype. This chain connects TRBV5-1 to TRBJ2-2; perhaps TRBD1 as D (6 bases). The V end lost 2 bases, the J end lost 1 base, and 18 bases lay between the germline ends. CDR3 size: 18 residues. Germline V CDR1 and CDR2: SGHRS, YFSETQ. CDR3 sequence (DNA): TGCGCCAGCAGCTTAACCCTACAGGGATCCTTGAACACCGGGGAGCTGTTTTTT. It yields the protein CASSLTLQGSLNTGELFF.

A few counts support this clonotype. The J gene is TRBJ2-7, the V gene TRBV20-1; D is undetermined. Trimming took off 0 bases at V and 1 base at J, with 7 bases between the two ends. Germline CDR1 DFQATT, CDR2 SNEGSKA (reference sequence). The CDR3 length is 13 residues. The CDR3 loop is CSARDPVSYEQYF. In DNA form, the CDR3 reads TGCAGTGCTAGAGACCCTGTGTCCTACGAGCAGTACTTC.

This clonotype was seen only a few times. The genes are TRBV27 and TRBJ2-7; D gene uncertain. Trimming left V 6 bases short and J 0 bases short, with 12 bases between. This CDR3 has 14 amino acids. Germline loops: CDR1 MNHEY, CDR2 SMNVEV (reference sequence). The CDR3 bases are TGTGCCAGCAGGACGGACGCCTTCTCCTACGAGCAGTACTTC. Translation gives CASRTDAFSYEQYF.

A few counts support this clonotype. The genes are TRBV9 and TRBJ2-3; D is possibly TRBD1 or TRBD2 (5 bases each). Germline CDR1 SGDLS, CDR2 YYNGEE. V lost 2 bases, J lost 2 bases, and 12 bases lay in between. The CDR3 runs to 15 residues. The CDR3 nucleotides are TGTGCCAGCAGCGTCACCGGGACGAACACAGATACGCAGTATTTT. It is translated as CASSVTGTNTDTQYF.

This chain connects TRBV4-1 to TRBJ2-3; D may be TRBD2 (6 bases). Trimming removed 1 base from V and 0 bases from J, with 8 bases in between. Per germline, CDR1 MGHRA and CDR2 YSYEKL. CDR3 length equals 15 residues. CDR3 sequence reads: CASSQGGVSTDTQYF. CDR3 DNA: TGCGCCAGCAGCCAAGGGGGGGTTAGCACAGATACGCAGTATTTT.

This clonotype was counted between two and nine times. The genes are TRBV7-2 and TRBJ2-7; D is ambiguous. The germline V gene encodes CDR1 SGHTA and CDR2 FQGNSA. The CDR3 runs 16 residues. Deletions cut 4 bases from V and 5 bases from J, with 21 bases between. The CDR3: CASSYRGSATRDEQYF. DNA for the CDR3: TGTGCCAGCAGCTATCGAGGATCGGCTACAAGGGACGAGCAGTACTTC.

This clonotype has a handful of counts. In nucleotides, the CDR3 is TGCAGTGCTGCCCGGGTAGGGCTCCCAGAGACCCAGTACTTC. Residues: CSAARVGLPETQYF. This chain links TRBV20-1 with TRBJ2-5; D is undetermined. V was pared by 5 bases and J by 4 bases, with 17 bases between. CDR3 size: 14 residues. Per the germline V gene, CDR1 is DFQATT and CDR2 is SNEGSKA (reference sequence).

The CDR3 nucleotides are TGTGCCAGCCCGCCCGGAGGGGAGGAAGACTACACCTTC. This encodes CASPPGGEEDYTF. This chain joins TRBV6-5 and TRBJ1-2, with D perhaps TRBD1 (5 bases). Germline CDR1 and CDR2: MNHEY and SVGAGI. The CDR3 sequence is 13 residues long. The V end was cut by 8 bases, the J end by 10 bases, with 20 bases between.

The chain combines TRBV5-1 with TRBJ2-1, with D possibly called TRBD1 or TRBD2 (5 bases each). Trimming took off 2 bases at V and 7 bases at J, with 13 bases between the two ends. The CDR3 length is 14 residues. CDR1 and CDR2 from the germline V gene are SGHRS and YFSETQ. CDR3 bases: TGCGCCAGCAGCTTCGGTGGGGGAGTGAATGAGCAGTTCTTC. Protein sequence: CASSFGGGVNEQFF.

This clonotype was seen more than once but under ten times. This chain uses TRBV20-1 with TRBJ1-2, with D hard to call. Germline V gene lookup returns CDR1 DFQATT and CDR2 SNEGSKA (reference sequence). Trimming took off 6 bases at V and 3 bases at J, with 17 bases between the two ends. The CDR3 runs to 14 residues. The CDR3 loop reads CSASQVAYDYGYTF. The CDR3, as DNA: TGCAGTGCCTCCCAAGTGGCGTACGACTATGGCTACACCTTC.

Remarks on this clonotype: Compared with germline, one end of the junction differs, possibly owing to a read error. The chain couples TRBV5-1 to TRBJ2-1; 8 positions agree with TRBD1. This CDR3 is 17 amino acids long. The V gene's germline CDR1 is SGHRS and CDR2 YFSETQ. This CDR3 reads CAGSLGVTGGSYNEQFF. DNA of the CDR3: TGCGCCGGCAGCTTGGGGGTAACAGGGGGTTCCTACAATGAGCAGTTCTTC.